This T cell receptor beta chain was retrieved from a study of control samples from healthy donors and cancer patients. The ends lost 4 bases at V and 4 bases at J; junction bases unmatched: 3. The germline gives CDR1 SGHTA, CDR2 FQGTGA. The CDR3 runs 15 residues. Only in-frame clones appear in the TCRdb table, and some are missing; sequencing was by immunoSEQ multiplex PCR. The data contain roughly 120,000 clones, around nine tenths of them singletons. Sample: blood. The chain carries TRBV7-3 and TRBJ2-5; 13 nucleotides agree with TRBD2. The clonotype was recovered from a man younger than 40 in good health. The CDR3 region is CASSSGLAGVETQYF. The CDR3, as DNA: TGTGCCAGCAGCTCCGGACTAGCGGGGGTAGAGACCCAGTACTTC.